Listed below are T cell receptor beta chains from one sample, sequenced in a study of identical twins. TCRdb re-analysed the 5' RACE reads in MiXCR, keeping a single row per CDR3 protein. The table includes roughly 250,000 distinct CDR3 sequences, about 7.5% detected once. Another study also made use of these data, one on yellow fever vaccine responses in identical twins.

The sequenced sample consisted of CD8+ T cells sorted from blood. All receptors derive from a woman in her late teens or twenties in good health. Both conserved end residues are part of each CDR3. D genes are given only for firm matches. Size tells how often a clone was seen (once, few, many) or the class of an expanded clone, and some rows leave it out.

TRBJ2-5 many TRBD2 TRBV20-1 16 CSARAEPLADQETQYF TGCAGTGCTAGAGCCGAACCACTAGCGGACCAAGAGACCCAGTACTTC
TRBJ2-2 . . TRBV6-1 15 CASSEWEGASGELFF TGTGCCAGCAGTGAATGGGAAGGGGCCAGCGGGGAGCTGTTTTTT
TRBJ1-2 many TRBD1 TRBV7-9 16 CASSLATGGINYGYTF TGTGCCAGCAGCTTAGCCACAGGGGGAATTAACTATGGCTACACCTTC
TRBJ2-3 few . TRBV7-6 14 CASSIGPSADTQYF TGTGCCAGCAGCATCGGCCCTTCCGCGGATACGCAGTATTTT
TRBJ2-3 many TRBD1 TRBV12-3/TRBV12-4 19 CASMGYPGYRDRGTDTQYF TGTGCCAGCATGGGATATCCAGGATATCGGGACAGGGGCACAGATACGCAGTATTTT
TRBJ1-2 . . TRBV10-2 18 CASSEDWQGKRSWYGYTF TGCGCCAGCAGTGAGGACTGGCAGGGGAAGAGGTCTTGGTATGGCTACACCTTC
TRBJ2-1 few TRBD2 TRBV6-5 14 CASSYGPGRDEQFF TGTGCCAGCAGTTACGGGCCAGGGAGGGATGAGCAGTTCTTC
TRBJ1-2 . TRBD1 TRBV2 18 CASSNSPGTGEWLYGYTF TGTGCCAGCAGCAATTCTCCCGGGACAGGGGAGTGGCTGTATGGCTACACCTTC
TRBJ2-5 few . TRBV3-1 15 CASSHPNRDGETQYF TGTGCCAGCAGCCACCCTAACAGGGACGGGGAGACCCAGTACTTC
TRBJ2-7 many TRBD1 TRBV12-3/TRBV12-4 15 CASSLARGQGSEQYF TGTGCCAGCAGTTTAGCACGGGGACAGGGGAGTGAGCAGTACTTC
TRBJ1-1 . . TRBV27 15 CASSWGTGPGTEAFF TGTGCCAGCAGTTGGGGCACAGGGCCGGGCACTGAAGCTTTCTTT
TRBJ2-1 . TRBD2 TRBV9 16 CASSTRLAGVSNEQFF TGTGCCAGCAGCACCCGACTAGCGGGAGTTTCCAATGAGCAGTTCTTC
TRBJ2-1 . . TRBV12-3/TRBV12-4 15 CASSHGQSPYNEQFF TGTGCCAGCAGTCATGGACAGAGTCCTTACAATGAGCAGTTCTTC
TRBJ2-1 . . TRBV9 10 CASRPNEQFF TGTGCCAGCCGCCCCAATGAGCAGTTCTTC
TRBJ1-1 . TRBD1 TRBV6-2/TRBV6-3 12 CASSRQGGEAFF TGTGCCAGCAGTCGACAGGGAGGAGAAGCTTTCTTT
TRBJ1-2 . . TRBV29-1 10 CSVENDGYTF TGCAGCGTTGAAAATGATGGCTACACCTTC
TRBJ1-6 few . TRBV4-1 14 CASSPSPHNSPLHF TGCGCCAGCAGCCCGAGTCCCCATAATTCACCCCTCCACTTT
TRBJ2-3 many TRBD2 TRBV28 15 CASTRLAGGADTQYF TGTGCCAGCACTCGGCTAGCGGGAGGCGCAGATACGCAGTATTTT
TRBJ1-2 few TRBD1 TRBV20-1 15 CSAGTGPPLNYGYTF TGCAGTGCTGGGACAGGTCCACCCCTTAACTATGGCTACACCTTC
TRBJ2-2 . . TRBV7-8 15 CASSRTGANTGELFF TGTGCCAGCAGCCGTACGGGGGCGAACACCGGGGAGCTGTTTTTT
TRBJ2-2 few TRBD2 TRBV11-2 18 CASSLRLSGGANTGELFF TGTGCCAGCAGCTTACGATTGAGCGGGGGGGCGAACACCGGGGAGCTGTTTTTT
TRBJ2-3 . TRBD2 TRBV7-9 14 CASSPRAGGDTQYF TGTGCCAGCAGCCCTCGGGCGGGAGGAGATACGCAGTATTTT
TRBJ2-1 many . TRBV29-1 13 CSVWGSSYNEQFF TGCAGCGTTTGGGGAAGCTCCTACAATGAGCAGTTCTTC
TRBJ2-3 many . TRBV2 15 CASHALVYNTDTQYF TGTGCCAGCCACGCTTTAGTGTATAACACAGATACGCAGTATTTT
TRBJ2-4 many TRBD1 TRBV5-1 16 CASSLGRTGAKNIQYF TGCGCCAGCAGCTTGGGTAGGACAGGGGCGAAAAACATTCAGTACTTC
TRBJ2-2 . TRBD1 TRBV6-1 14 CASSRDRVTGELFF TGTGCCAGCAGTCGGGACAGGGTGACCGGGGAGCTGTTTTTT
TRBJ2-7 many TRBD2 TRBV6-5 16 CASSYSIQREAYEQYF TGTGCCAGCAGTTACTCGATCCAGCGGGAGGCCTACGAGCAGTACTTC
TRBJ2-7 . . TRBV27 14 CASSLNWGNYEQYF TGTGCCAGCAGTCTTAATTGGGGAAACTACGAGCAGTACTTC
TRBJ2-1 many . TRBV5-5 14 CASSEGPGDNEQFF TGTGCCAGCAGCGAGGGGCCGGGAGACAATGAGCAGTTCTTC
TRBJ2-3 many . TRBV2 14 CASMRVTSTDTQYF TGTGCCAGCATGCGAGTAACCAGCACAGATACGCAGTATTTT
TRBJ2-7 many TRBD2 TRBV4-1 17 CASSQGGPLAGAYEQYF TGCGCCAGCAGCCAAGGGGGGCCTCTAGCGGGGGCCTACGAGCAGTACTTC
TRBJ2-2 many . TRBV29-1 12 CSVDSGTGELFF TGCAGCGTTGACTCAGGGACCGGGGAGCTGTTTTTT
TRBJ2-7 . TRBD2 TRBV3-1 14 CASSQVAGGDEQYF TGTGCCAGCAGCCAAGTCGCGGGAGGCGACGAGCAGTACTTC
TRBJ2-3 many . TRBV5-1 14 CASSLEGATDTQYF TGCGCCAGCAGCTTAGAAGGGGCCACAGATACGCAGTATTTT
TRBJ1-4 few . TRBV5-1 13 CASSFSFLEKLFF TGCGCCAGCAGCTTTAGCTTTCTTGAAAAACTGTTTTTT
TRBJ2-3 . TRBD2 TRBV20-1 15 CSARPLAGDTDTQYF TGCAGTGCCCGCCCCCTAGCGGGGGACACAGATACGCAGTATTTT
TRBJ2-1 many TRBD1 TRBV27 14 CASSFGQGFGEQFF TGTGCCAGCAGTTTCGGACAGGGTTTCGGTGAGCAGTTCTTC
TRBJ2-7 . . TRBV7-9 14 CASSQPGTVYEQYF TGTGCCAGCAGTCAACCCGGGACCGTCTACGAGCAGTACTTC
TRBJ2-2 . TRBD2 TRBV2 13 CASSGAGDGELFF TGTGCCAGCAGTGGAGCGGGAGACGGGGAGCTGTTTTTT
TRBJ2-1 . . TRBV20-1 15 CSAREIGGSYNEQFF TGCAGTGCTAGAGAGATTGGAGGTTCCTACAATGAGCAGTTCTTC
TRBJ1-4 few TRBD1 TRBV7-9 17 CASSRLRTGITNEKLFF TGTGCCAGCAGCCGACTGAGGACAGGGATAACTAATGAAAAACTGTTTTTT
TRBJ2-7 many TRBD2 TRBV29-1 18 CSVEGTSGTHPHGNEQYF TGCAGCGTGGAGGGGACTAGCGGCACCCACCCTCATGGCAACGAGCAGTACTTC
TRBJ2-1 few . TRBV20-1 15 CSARDPAASYNEQFF TGCAGTGCTAGAGACCCAGCGGCCTCCTACAATGAGCAGTTCTTC
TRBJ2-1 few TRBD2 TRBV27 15 CASSAAGGHYNEQFF TGTGCCAGCAGTGCAGCGGGAGGGCATTACAATGAGCAGTTCTTC
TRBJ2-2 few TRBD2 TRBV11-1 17 CASSTGLAGLNTGELFF TGTGCCAGCAGCACGGGACTAGCGGGGCTTAACACCGGGGAGCTGTTTTTT
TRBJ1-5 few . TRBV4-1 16 CASSQVLSNSNQPQHF TGCGCCAGCAGCCAAGTGTTAAGTAACAGCAATCAGCCCCAGCATTTT
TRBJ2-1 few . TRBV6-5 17 CASSSSRLASNRNEQFF TGTGCCAGCAGTTCTTCTCGACTGGCTTCAAACAGGAATGAGCAGTTCTTC
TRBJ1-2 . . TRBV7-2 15 CASSLEPGRDYGYTF TGTGCCAGCAGCTTAGAGCCGGGAAGGGACTATGGCTACACCTTC
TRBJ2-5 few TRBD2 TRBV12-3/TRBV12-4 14 CASCRGGPRETQYF TGTGCCAGCTGTCGCGGGGGGCCTAGGGAGACCCAGTACTTC
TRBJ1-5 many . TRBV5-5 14 CASSTGQIDQPQHF TGTGCCAGCAGCACCGGACAGATAGATCAGCCCCAGCATTTT
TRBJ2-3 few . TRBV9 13 CASSEFERDTQYF TGTGCCAGCAGCGAGTTCGAGCGGGATACGCAGTATTTT